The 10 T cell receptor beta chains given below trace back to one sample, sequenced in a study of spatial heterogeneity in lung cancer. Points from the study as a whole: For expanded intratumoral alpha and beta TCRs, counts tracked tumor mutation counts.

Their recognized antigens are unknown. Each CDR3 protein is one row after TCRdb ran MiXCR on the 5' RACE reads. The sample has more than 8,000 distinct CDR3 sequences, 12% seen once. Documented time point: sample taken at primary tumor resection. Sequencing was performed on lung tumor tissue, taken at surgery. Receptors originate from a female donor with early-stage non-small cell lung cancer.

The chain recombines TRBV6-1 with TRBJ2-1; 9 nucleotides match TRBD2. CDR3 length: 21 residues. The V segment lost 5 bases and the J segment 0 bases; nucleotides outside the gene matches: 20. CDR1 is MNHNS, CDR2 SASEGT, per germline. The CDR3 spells CASSPRGTGLASPSSYNEQFF. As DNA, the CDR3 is TGTGCCAGCAGTCCGCGAGGGACCGGACTAGCGAGCCCGAGCTCCTACAATGAGCAGTTCTTC.

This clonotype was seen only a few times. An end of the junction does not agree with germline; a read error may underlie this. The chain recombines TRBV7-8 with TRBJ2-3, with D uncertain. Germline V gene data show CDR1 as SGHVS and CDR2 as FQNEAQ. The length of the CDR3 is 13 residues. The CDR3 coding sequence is TGTGCCAGCAGCTTGGGCGGCACAGATATGCAGTATTTT. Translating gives CASSLGGTDMQYF.

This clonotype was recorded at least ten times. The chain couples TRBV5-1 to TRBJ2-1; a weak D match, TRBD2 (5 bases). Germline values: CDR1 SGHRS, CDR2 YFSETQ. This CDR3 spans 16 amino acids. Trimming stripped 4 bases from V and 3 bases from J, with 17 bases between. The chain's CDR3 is CASSRQRGIGYNEQFF. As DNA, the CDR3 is TGCGCCAGCAGCCGCCAACGGGGTATAGGCTACAATGAGCAGTTCTTC.

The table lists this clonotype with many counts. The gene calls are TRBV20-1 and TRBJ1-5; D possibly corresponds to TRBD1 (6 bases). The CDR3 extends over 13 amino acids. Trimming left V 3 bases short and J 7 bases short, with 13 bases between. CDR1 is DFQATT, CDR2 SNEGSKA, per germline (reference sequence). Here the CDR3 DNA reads TGCAGTGCTAGCCTACCAGGGGAACAGCCCCAGCATTTT. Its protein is CSASLPGEQPQHF.

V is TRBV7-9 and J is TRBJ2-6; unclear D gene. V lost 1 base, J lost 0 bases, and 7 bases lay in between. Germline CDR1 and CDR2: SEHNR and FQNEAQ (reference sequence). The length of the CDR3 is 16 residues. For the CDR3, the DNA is TGTGCCAGCAGCTTAGGTAGTATCTCTGGGGCCAACGTCCTGACTTTC. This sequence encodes CASSLGSISGANVLTF.

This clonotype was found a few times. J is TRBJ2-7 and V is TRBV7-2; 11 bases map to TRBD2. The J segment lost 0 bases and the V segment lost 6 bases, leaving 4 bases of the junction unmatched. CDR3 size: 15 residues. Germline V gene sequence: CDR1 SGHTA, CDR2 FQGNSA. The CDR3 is CASREGLAVSYEQYF. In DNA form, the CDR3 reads TGTGCCAGCAGAGAGGGACTAGCGGTCTCCTACGAGCAGTACTTC. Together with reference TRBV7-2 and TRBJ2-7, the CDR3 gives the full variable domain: GAGVSQSPSNKVTEKGKDVELRCDPISGHTALYWYRQSLGQGLEFLIYFQGNSAPDKSGLPSDRFSAERTGGSVSTLTIQRTQQEDSAVYLCASREGLAVSYEQYFGPGTRLTVT.

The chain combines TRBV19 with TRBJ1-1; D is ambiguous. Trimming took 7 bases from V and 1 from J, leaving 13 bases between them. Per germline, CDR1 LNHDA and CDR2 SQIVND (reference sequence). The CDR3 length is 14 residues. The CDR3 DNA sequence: TGTGCCAGTATTGGGGAACGGCAGAACACTGAAGCTTTCTTT. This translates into CASIGERQNTEAFF. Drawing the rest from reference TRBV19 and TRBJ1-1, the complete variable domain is DGGITQSPKYLFRKEGQNVTLSCEQNLNHDAMYWYRQDPGQGLRLIYYSQIVNDFQKGDIAEGYSVSREKKESFPLTVTSAQKNPTAFYLCASIGERQNTEAFFGQGTRLTVV.

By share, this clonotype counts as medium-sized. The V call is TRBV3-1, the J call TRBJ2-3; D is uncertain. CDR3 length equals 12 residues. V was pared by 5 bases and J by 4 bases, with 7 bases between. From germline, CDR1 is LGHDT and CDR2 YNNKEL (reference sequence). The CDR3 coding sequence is TGTGCCAGCAGCGAGAGCCCAGATACGCAGTATTTT. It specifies CASSESPDTQYF.

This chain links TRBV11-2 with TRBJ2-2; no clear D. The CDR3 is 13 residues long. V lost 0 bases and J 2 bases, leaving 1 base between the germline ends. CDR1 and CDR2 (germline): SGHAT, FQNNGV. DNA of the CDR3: TGTGCCAGCAGCTTAGAAAACACCGGGGAGCTGTTTTTT. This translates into CASSLENTGELFF.

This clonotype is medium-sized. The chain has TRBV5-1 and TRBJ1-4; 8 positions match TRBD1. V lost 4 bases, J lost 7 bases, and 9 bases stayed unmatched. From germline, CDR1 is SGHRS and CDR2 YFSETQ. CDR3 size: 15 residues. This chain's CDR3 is CASSLTGGEGEKLFF. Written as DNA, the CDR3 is TGCGCCAGCAGCCTAACAGGGGGAGAGGGTGAAAAACTGTTTTTT. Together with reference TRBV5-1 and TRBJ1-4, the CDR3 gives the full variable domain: KAGVTQTPRYLIKTRGQQVTLSCSPISGHRSVSWYQQTPGQGLQFLFEYFSETQRNKGNFPGRFSGRQFSNSRSEMNVSTLELGDSALYLCASSLTGGEGEKLFFGSGTQLSVL.